The 17 T cell receptor beta chains presented below share a single source sample, sequenced in a study of vaccination and CD4 T cells after COVID-19. Cultured CD4+ T cells had their DNA profiled by the Oncomine TCR Beta short-read assay. TCRdb redid the calling of the PCR reads with MiXCR, one entry per CDR3 protein. The sample includes approximately 12,000 distinct CDR3 sequences, 75% of them seen just once. Treatment in this sample: approximately 9-day PBMC culture with coronavirus spike peptide pools or control peptides (ViraFEST assay). The antigens these receptors bind are not known. Sequenced material: CD4+ T cells from blood, cultured in vitro. These receptors all stem from a human donor who had recovered from COVID-19.

This clonotype was seen a single time. Just one base apart from a much larger clone, this may be a read error. The chain uses TRBV7-2 and TRBJ2-1; 7 positions match TRBD2. The V gene's germline CDR1 is SGHTA and CDR2 FQGNSA. The CDR3 runs to 15 residues. The CDR3 loop is CVSSLVSSGYNEQFF. In DNA, the CDR3 is TGTGTCAGCAGCTTAGTCTCTAGCGGCTACAATGAGCAGTTCTTC.

The chain employs TRBV6-1 and TRBJ1-5; weak D call: TRBD1 (6 bases). The CDR3 extends over 15 amino acids. Germline V CDR1 and CDR2: MNHNS, SASEGT. Trimming removed 1 base from V and 4 bases from J, with 11 bases in between. The CDR3 reads CASSEVLGTNQPQHF. CDR3 nucleotides: TGTGCCAGCAGTGAAGTATTGGGGACAAATCAGCCCCAGCATTTT.

This chain joins TRBV6-4 and TRBJ2-7; 9 positions agree with TRBD2. Germline CDR1 reads MRHNA; CDR2 reads SNTAGT. The CDR3 length is 16 residues. The V segment lost 0 bases and the J segment 3 bases; nucleotides outside the gene matches: 6. Here the CDR3 DNA reads TGTGCCAGCAGTGACTCGACTAGCGGAGCCTTCTACGAGCAGTACTTC. Encoded protein: CASSDSTSGAFYEQYF.

In its sample, this clonotype is large. V usage is TRBV5-1 and J usage is TRBJ1-6, with D possibly TRBD1 on 6 matching bases. Germline CDR1 SGHRS, CDR2 YFSETQ. The CDR3 loop spans 16 amino acids. V lost 3 bases and J lost 6, with 16 bases in between. CDR3 nucleotides: TGCGCCAGCAGCTCCCTACTAGGACAGCTTAATTCACCCCTCCACTTT. Translated, it gives CASSSLLGQLNSPLHF.

CDR3 coding DNA: TGCAGTGCTATCATCGGACAGCTTAGCAATCAGCCCCAGCATTTT. The encoded protein is CSAIIGQLSNQPQHF. This rearrangement joins TRBV20-1 to TRBJ1-5; D perhaps matches TRBD1 (6 bases). Trimming took 4 bases from V and 0 from J, leaving 13 bases between them. This CDR3 region has 15 residues. The V gene's germline CDR1 is DFQATT and CDR2 SNEGSKA (reference sequence).

This chain links TRBV6-1 with TRBJ2-1; TRBD1 matches at 9 bases. The CDR3 is 14 amino acids. Trimming cost V 8 bases and J 12 bases; bases outside gene matches: 14. Per germline, CDR1 MNHNS and CDR2 SASEGT. The CDR3 nucleotides are TGTGCCAGCCGTAAGTCACAGGGGGCGCCGGGGCAGTTCTTC. Translating it yields CASRKSQGAPGQFF.

This clonotype is a singleton in its sample. The J gene is TRBJ1-6, the V gene TRBV20-1; no clear D. Germline CDR1 DFQATT, CDR2 SNEGSKA (reference sequence). Trimming took off 2 bases at V and 6 bases at J, with 14 bases between the two ends. This CDR3 is 15 amino acids long. The CDR3 DNA is TGCAGTGCTAGATTCATGGTGGCAGCTAATTCACCCCTCCACTTT. Translated, it gives CSARFMVAANSPLHF.

This rearrangement joins TRBV20-1 to TRBJ1-2, with D hard to call. V was shortened by 0 bases and J by 4 bases, with 18 bases between the two germline ends. Per germline, CDR1 DFQATT and CDR2 SNEGSKA (reference sequence). CDR3 length: 16 residues. CDR3 loop: CSARDGKDLLSYGYTF. The CDR3 bases are TGCAGTGCTAGAGATGGCAAGGACCTCCTCAGCTATGGCTACACCTTC.

The chain uses TRBV6-5 and TRBJ2-7; D might be TRBD2 (6 bases). This CDR3 contains 14 residues. Trimming removed 4 bases at V and 1 base at J, with 11 bases between. Germline assignment: CDR1 MNHEY and CDR2 SVGAGI. CDR3: CASSSAGTSYEQYF. CDR3 sequence (DNA): TGTGCCAGCAGTTCAGCGGGTACATCCTACGAGCAGTACTTC.

The CDR3 DNA follows: TGCGCCAGCAGCCAAGAACCAGCCTCCTACGAGCAGTACTTC. This gives the protein CASSQEPASYEQYF. This chain joins TRBV4-1 and TRBJ2-7; D remains unclear. Germline CDR1 is MGHRA and CDR2 is YSYEKL. This CDR3 spans 14 amino acids. Trimming left V 0 bases short and J 0 bases short, with 6 bases between.

V usage is TRBV20-1 and J usage is TRBJ2-7, with D hard to call. V was pared by 3 bases and J by 6 bases, with 18 bases between. Germline-derived CDR1 and CDR2 are DFQATT and SNEGSKA (reference sequence). The CDR3 is made up of 14 amino acids. The CDR3: CSASSSWTPAEQYF. In DNA form, the CDR3 reads TGCAGTGCTAGCTCCTCGTGGACCCCCGCCGAGCAGTACTTC.

This clonotype was seen a few times. V is TRBV6-1 and J is TRBJ1-6, with TRBD1 identical over 7 bases. Trimming cost V 6 bases and J 0 bases; bases outside gene matches: 5. The CDR3 consists of 16 residues. Germline CDR1 is MNHNS and CDR2 is SASEGT. The DNA for the CDR3 is TGTGCCAGCAGAACAGGGGTCAACTCCTATAATTCACCCCTCCACTTT. This gives the protein CASRTGVNSYNSPLHF.

The chain combines TRBV10-3 with TRBJ1-1, with D perhaps matching TRBD1 (6 bases). Per germline, CDR1 ENHRY and CDR2 SYGVKD. V was pared by 6 bases and J by 1 base, with 9 bases between. The CDR3 has 13 amino acids. CDR3 amino acids: CAISQTGNTEAFF. The CDR3 DNA reads TGTGCCATCAGCCAGACAGGGAACACTGAAGCTTTCTTT.

The chain recombines TRBV19 with TRBJ1-2; D is ambiguous. Germline CDR1 is LNHDA and CDR2 is SQIVND (reference sequence). V was trimmed by 3 bases and J by 7 bases, leaving 15 bases between them. There are 14 residues in the CDR3. CDR3: CASSIGQDYSGYTF. The CDR3 DNA reads TGTGCCAGTAGTATCGGGCAGGATTACTCTGGCTACACCTTC.

The count of this clonotype is one. This chain uses TRBV6-2 or TRBV6-3 with TRBJ2-2; D is perhaps TRBD1 (5 bases). The CDR3 has 16 residues. Germline CDR1 MNHEY, CDR2 SVGEGT. V was pared by 5 bases and J by 6 bases, with 19 bases between. CDR3 sequence (DNA): TGTGCCAGCAGTACCCTAACAGGCTTGGGCTCCGGGGAGCTGTTTTTT. Translated: CASSTLTGLGSGELFF.

The chain recombines TRBV5-5 with TRBJ2-2; D is tentatively TRBD1 or TRBD2 (5 bases each). V shed 1 base and J shed 0 bases, with 13 bases lying between them. The CDR3 is 17 residues long. The V gene's germline CDR1 is SGHKS and CDR2 YYEKEE (reference sequence). CDR3 sequence (DNA): TGTGCCAGCAGCTTGATATTAGGGACCGCGAACACCGGGGAGCTGTTTTTT. Translated: CASSLILGTANTGELFF. Looking up the rest from reference TRBV5-5 and TRBJ2-2 gives the full variable domain: DAGVTQSPTHLIKTRGQQVTLRCSPISGHKSVSWYQQVLGQGPQFIFQYYEKEERGRGNFPDRFSARQFPNYSSELNVNALLLGDSALYLCASSLILGTANTGELFFGEGSRLTVL.

The chain carries TRBV24-1 and TRBJ1-5; possible D gene TRBD1, 5 bases. Germline lookup yields CDR1 KGHDR and CDR2 SFDVKD. The CDR3 totals 13 residues. Trimming shortened V by 6 bases and J by 5 bases, and 10 bases separated the two germline ends. The CDR3 here is CATSRKGYQPQHF. CDR3 in DNA: TGTGCCACCAGTAGAAAGGGGTATCAGCCCCAGCATTTT.